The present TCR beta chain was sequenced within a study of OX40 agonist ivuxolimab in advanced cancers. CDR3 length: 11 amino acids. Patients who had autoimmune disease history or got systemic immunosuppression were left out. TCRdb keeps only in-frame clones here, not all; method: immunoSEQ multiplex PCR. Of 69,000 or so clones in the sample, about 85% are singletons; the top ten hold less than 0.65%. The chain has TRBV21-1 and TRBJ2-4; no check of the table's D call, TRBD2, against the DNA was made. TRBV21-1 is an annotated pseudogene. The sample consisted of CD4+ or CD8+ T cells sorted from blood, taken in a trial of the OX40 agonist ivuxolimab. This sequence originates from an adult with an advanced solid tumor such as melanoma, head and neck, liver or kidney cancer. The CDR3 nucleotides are TGTGGAAGGAGAGCCAAAAACATTCAGTACTTC. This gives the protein CGRRAKNIQYF.